What follows describes a single T cell receptor beta chain. Its antigen target is currently unknown. Base-call qualities are not available, and no considerably larger clone is one nucleotide away. The CDR3 regions of human TCRbeta chains were analyzed by immunosequencing. The study's own analysis went as follows. TCRs in the repertoires were compared against a reference library of SARS-CoV-2-specific TCRs that had been generated with the MIRA antigen-specificity platform. Breadth was defined as the fraction of unique TCRs that were SARS-CoV-2-associated, and depth was defined as the fraction of total T cells that were SARS-CoV-2-associated. Each spike-specific TCR was assigned to its reactive spike region and to a CD4 or CD8 class using the MIRA data. Log10-transformed breadth and depth values were compared by one-way ANOVA with Sidak's multiple comparisons tests. The table comes from immuneACCESS by way of TCRdb, which keeps in-frame sequences with V and J called. Part of the clones is missing from these tables; in studies checked, under half for an unresolved V gene and the rest for unknown reasons. V and J calls and clone size are those listed in that table; D and trimming were worked out from the DNA. The sample yields about 83,000 clones; approximately 88% were counted once. The leading ten clones occupy approximately 5% of the sample.

According to the study, the label for this sample's time point signals: baseline before first vaccination. The sample's treatment or condition label, decoded: meningococcal conjugate vaccine given as trial control. Samples from vaccinated people were obtained from the UK trials COV001 and COV002, which included a single-blind randomized controlled phase 2/3 trial of AZD1222 (ChAdOx1 nCoV-19) in healthy adults. Trial participant PBMC samples were collected at day 0 and day 28 after the second dose for TCRbeta chain sequencing. This entry is derived from a study of T cell responses to AZD1222 COVID-19 vaccine (dated by TCRdb to the early 2020s). For context, the study as a whole: TCR sequencing covered roughly 230 trial participants: approximately 200 given two doses of AZD1222 and 26 given two doses of MenACWY control vaccine. Trial participants were enrolled by age into 18-55, 56-69 and 70-plus year subgroups, with 148, 28 and 57 TCR-sequenced participants respectively.

What the work shows at the level of the full study, not this receptor alone: Conclusions about previously exposed vaccinees were limited because only a handful of AZD1222 recipients were SARS-CoV-2 seropositive at baseline. Because no day 14 peak-response samples were available, the repertoires could be characterized only after the peak T cell response. In the small 56-69-year group, the increase in depth fell short of significance, most likely because of low power. A significant rise in spike-specific TCR breadth and depth was observed after two AZD1222 doses relative to day 0 and relative to MenACWY recipients. Vaccine-associated CD4 TCRs spanned the whole spike protein, with dominant responses in regions 160-218 and 743-854. Participants were mostly white British, with more females than males. The authors suggested clonal diversity may have been underestimated. Epitopes outside the regions mutated in the B.1.351 and B.1.1.7 variants were reportedly recognized by nearly half of the unique spike-specific TCRs.

Trimming costs V 2 bases and J 2 bases, and their ends lie 18 bases apart. The CDR3 spans 17 residues, from the cysteine through the phenylalanine. Only the CDR3 DNA stays, 51 bases, in frame from base 1. CDR1 and CDR2, looked up from the germline V gene, are KGHSH and LQKENI. Recombination joined TRBV18 with TRBJ1-1; TRBD1 is perhaps the D gene, given 6 matching bases. The sequence was obtained from an adult in good health. This specimen was peripheral blood, taken on day 0 of MenACWY control vaccination. CDR3 sequence: CASSPMQITGTNTEAFF. The sequence in DNA is TGTGCCAGCTCACCAATGCAAATCACAGGGACTAACACTGAAGCTTTCTTT.